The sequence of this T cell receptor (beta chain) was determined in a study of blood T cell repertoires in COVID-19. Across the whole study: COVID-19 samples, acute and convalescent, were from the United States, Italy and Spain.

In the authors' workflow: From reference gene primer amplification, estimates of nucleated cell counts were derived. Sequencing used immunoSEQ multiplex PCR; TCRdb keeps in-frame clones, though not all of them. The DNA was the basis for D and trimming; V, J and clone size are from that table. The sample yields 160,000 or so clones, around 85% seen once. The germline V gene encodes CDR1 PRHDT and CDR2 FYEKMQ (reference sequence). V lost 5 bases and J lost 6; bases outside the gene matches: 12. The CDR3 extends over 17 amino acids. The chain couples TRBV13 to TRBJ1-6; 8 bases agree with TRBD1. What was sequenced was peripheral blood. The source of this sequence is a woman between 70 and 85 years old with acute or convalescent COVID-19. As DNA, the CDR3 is TGTGCCAGCAGCCGTCTCGGGACAGGAGCTCCTAATTCACCCCTCCACTTT. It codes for CASSRLGTGAPNSPLHF.